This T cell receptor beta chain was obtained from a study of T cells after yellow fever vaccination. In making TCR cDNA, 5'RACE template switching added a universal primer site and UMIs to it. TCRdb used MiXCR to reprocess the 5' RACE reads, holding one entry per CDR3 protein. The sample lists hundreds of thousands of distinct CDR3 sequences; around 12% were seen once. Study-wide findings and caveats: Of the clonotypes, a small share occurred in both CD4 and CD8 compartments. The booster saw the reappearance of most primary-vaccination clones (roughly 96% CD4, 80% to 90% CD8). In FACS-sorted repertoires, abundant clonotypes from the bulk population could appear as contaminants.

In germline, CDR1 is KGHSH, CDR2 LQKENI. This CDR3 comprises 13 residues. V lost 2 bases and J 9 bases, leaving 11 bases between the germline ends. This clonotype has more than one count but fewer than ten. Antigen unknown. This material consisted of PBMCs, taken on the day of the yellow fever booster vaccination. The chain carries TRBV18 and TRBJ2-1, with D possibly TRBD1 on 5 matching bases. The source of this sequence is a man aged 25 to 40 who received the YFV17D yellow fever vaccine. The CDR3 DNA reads TGTGCCAGCTCACCAGACATGGGGCTTGAGCAGTTCTTC. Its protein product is CASSPDMGLEQFF.